The 19 T cell receptor beta chains presented below share a single source sample, sequenced in a study of control samples from healthy donors and cancer patients. Measured with immunoSEQ multiplex PCR; TCRdb has only the in-frame clones, and not every one. The data contain about 120,000 clones, about 86% of them singletons. The sequencing sample was made of blood. These receptors were taken from a man under 40 in good health.

This clone was detected once. The chain combines TRBV7-3 with TRBJ1-2, with 8 bases aligning to TRBD1. CDR1 is SGHTA and CDR2 is FQGTGA in the germline V gene. Trimming took 5 bases from V and 8 from J; bases not matched to a gene: 16. The CDR3 is 16 amino acids. CDR3 residues: CASSRGQGRGLEGYTF. The CDR3 DNA sequence: TGTGCCAGCAGCCGAGGACAGGGAAGGGGTTTGGAAGGCTACACCTTC.

In this sample, this clone turned up once. The V gene is TRBV19, the J gene TRBJ2-1; D may correspond to TRBD1 or TRBD2 (5 bases each). The V end lost 1 base, the J end lost 0 bases, and 13 bases lay between the germline ends. This CDR3 region has 17 residues. The germline gives CDR1 LNHDA, CDR2 SQIVND (reference sequence). The CDR3 bases are TGTGCCAGTAGTATAGTAACCGGGACGGACTCCTACAATGAGCAGTTCTTC. This codes for CASSIVTGTDSYNEQFF.

This chain joins TRBV24-1 and TRBJ1-2; TRBD1 is a possible D gene (5 bases). Germline V gene data show CDR1 as KGHDR and CDR2 as SFDVKD. The CDR3 covers 13 residues. With 0 bases removed from V and 6 bases from J, the gap between germline ends came to 7 bases. CDR3 coding DNA: TGTGCCACCAGTGATTTGGACAGAGATGGCTACACCTTC. Amino acids: CATSDLDRDGYTF.

The CDR3 coding sequence is TGTGCCTGGGGGGCAGCGGACAGGGCCTGGCTGAACACTGAAGCTTTCTTT. Encoded protein: CAWGAADRAWLNTEAFF. V and J are TRBV30 and TRBJ1-1; TRBD1 agrees at 8 bases. The CDR3 is made up of 17 amino acids. Germline V gene data show CDR1 as GTSNPN and CDR2 as SVGIG (reference sequence). V was pared by 5 bases and J by 0 bases, with 14 bases of the junction left unmatched.

To note about this clone: At one end the junction does not follow the germline gene, possibly because of a read error. Written as DNA, the CDR3 is TGCGCCAGCAGCTTGGCCGTTGGGGGTGACAATCCCTCCTTC. Translation gives CASSLAVGGDNPSF. The gene calls are TRBV5-1 and TRBJ1-2; possible D gene TRBD1, 5 bases. Germline CDR1 is SGHRS and CDR2 is YFSETQ. The CDR3 is 14 amino acids.

The V call is TRBV10-1, the J call TRBJ2-2; TRBD2 aligns across 8 bases. CDR1 and CDR2 from the germline V gene are WNHNN and SYGVQD (reference sequence). V lost 8 bases to trimming and J lost 5 bases; unmatched junction nucleotides: 10. CDR3 size: 15 residues. Written as DNA, the CDR3 is TGCGCCAGCGGCCCTGGGACTAGTTGGACCGGGGAGCTGTTTTTT. Encoded protein: CASGPGTSWTGELFF.

V and J are TRBV6-6 and TRBJ2-7; TRBD1 matches 10 bases. The CDR3 covers 14 residues. V was clipped by 4 bases and J by 4 bases; unmatched bases: 4. Germline CDR1 reads MNHNY; CDR2 reads SVGAGI (reference sequence). The CDR3 bases are TGTGCCAGCAGTTCGGGACAGGGGCCATACGAGCAGTACTTC. As protein: CASSSGQGPYEQYF.

The rearrangement uses TRBV6-6 and TRBJ1-1, with a tentative D call TRBD1 (5 bases). CDR3 length: 12 amino acids. The germline CDR1 and CDR2 sequences are MNHNY and SVGAGI (reference sequence). Trimming left V 7 bases short and J 8 bases short, with 14 bases between. The CDR3 loop reads CASNHGTVEAFF. The CDR3, as DNA: TGTGCCAGCAACCACGGGACCGTCGAAGCTTTCTTT.

Notes on this clone: At one end the junction does not follow the germline gene, possibly because of a read error. The chain is built from TRBV25-1 and TRBJ2-7; D unresolved. Per the germline V gene, CDR1 is MGHDK and CDR2 is SYGVNS. The CDR3 sequence is 12 residues long. The CDR3 bases are TGTGCCAGCAGTGAGAGTATCGAAAGGTTATTCTTC. Translating gives CASSESIERLFF.

V usage is TRBV3-1 (or the pseudogene TRBV3-2) and J usage is TRBJ2-5; TRBD1 is a possible D gene (6 bases). The V end lost 7 bases, the J end lost 5 bases, and 14 bases lay between the germline ends. The CDR3 is made up of 13 amino acids. In germline, CDR1 is LGHDT, CDR2 YNNKEL (reference sequence). The chain's CDR3 is CASKPGVVETQYF. The CDR3 DNA follows: TGTGCCAGCAAACCAGGGGTAGTGGAGACCCAGTACTTC.

This clone was seen a handful of times. This chain connects TRBV2 to TRBJ2-3; tentatively, D is TRBD2 (6 bases). Germline values: CDR1 SNHLY, CDR2 FYNNEI. CDR3 size: 16 residues. Deletions cut 1 base from V and 3 bases from J, with 14 bases between. The CDR3 sequence: CASSEEASVWTDTQYF. The CDR3, as DNA: TGTGCCAGCAGTGAAGAGGCTAGCGTGTGGACAGATACGCAGTATTTT.

The genes are TRBV7-2 and TRBJ2-4; TRBD1 agrees at 7 bases. The CDR3 is 14 amino acids. Germline trimming cut 5 bases from V and 5 bases from J; bases unmatched to any gene: 6. Germline CDR1 reads SGHTA; CDR2 reads FQGNSA. CDR3 amino acids: CASSPVGTENIQYF. As DNA, the CDR3 is TGTGCCAGCAGCCCCGTCGGGACAGAAAACATTCAGTACTTC.

Here the CDR3 reads CASSRDTSSYNEQFF. CDR3 bases: TGTGCCAGCAGCCGGGACACTAGCTCCTACAATGAGCAGTTCTTC. The rearrangement links TRBV3-1 (or the pseudogene TRBV3-2) to TRBJ2-1; D is possibly TRBD1 (6 bases). Looked up from germline, CDR1 is LGHDT and CDR2 is YNNKEL (reference sequence). There are 15 residues in the CDR3. V was trimmed by 4 bases and J by 0 bases, leaving 10 bases between them.

The chain's CDR3 is CASSKTGGGEAFF. For the CDR3, the DNA is TGTGCCAGTAGTAAGACAGGGGGCGGTGAAGCTTTCTTT. The chain carries TRBV19 and TRBJ1-1, with 10 bases matching TRBD1. J lost 7 bases, V lost 4 bases, and 3 bases had no gene match. Germline V gene sequence: CDR1 LNHDA, CDR2 SQIVND (reference sequence). This CDR3 contains 13 residues.

The chain is built from TRBV9 and TRBJ1-2; D is perhaps TRBD1 (5 bases). CDR1 is SGDLS and CDR2 is YYNGEE in the germline V gene. The CDR3 is 14 amino acids. Trimming removed 3 bases at V and 6 bases at J, with 15 bases between. The CDR3 nucleotides are TGTGCCAGCAGCGCAGGCGCGGGGCTGGATGGCTACACCTTC. It yields the protein CASSAGAGLDGYTF. Full variable domain (outside the CDR3, taken from reference TRBV9 and TRBJ1-2): DSGVTQTPKHLITATGQRVTLRCSPRSGDLSVYWYQQSLDQGLQFLIQYYNGEERAKGNILERFSAQQFPDLHSELNLSSLELGDSALYFCASSAGAGLDGYTFGSGTRLTVV.

This clone was observed a single time. This chain joins TRBV30 and TRBJ2-2; D may correspond to TRBD1 or TRBD2 (5 bases each). CDR3 length equals 16 residues. Germline V gives CDR1 GTSNPN, CDR2 SVGIG (reference sequence). Trimming cost V 2 bases and J 4 bases, with 17 bases left between them. The CDR3 region has the DNA TGTGCCTGGAGTCAGTCAGGGAGATCCGGCACCGGGGAGCTGTTTTTT. Encoded protein: CAWSQSGRSGTGELFF.

This clone was recorded a few times. The same CDR3 can be traced to other DNA sequences in this sample. The rearrangement uses TRBV28 and TRBJ1-3; 7 nucleotides agree with TRBD1. This CDR3 comprises 15 residues. The germline CDR1 and CDR2 sequences are MDHEN and SYDVKM. V lost 3 bases, J lost 0 bases, and 2 bases stayed unmatched. The CDR3 DNA reads as TGTGCCAGCAGTTTCCAGGGGGGCTCTGGAAACACCATATATTTT. Amino acids: CASSFQGGSGNTIYF.

The CDR3 DNA follows: TGTGCCAGCAGTTCCCCCGGACAGGGTAGAGCTGAAGCTTTCTTT. Translation gives CASSSPGQGRAEAFF. The rearrangement uses TRBV27 and TRBJ1-1; the match to TRBD1 covers 8 bases. V gave up 4 bases and J gave up 6 bases; unmatched junction bases: 10. Germline CDR1 is MNHEY and CDR2 is SMNVEV (reference sequence). This CDR3 has 15 amino acids.

The chain couples TRBV27 to TRBJ1-1; unclear D gene. The germline gives CDR1 MNHEY, CDR2 SMNVEV (reference sequence). The ends were cut back, 7 bases at V and 3 bases at J, with 12 bases in the middle. There are 13 residues in the CDR3. The CDR3 spells CASTKAGHTEAFF. The CDR3 DNA reads TGTGCCAGCACCAAGGCAGGACACACTGAAGCTTTCTTT.